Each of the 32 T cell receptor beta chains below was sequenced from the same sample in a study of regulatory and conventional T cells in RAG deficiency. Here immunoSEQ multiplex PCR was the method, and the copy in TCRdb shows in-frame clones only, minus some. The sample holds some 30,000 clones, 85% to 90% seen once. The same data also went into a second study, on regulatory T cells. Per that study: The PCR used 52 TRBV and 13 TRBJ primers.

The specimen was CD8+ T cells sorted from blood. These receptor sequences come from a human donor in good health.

The CDR3 reads CATSRDLAPQPQHF. The CDR3 DNA follows: TGTGCCACCAGCAGAGACCTCGCTCCTCAGCCCCAGCATTTT. This chain joins TRBV15 and TRBJ1-5; D uncertain. Looked up from germline, CDR1 is LNHNV and CDR2 is YYDKDF (reference sequence). Trimming pared 0 bases from V and 6 bases from J, leaving 9 bases between. This CDR3 spans 14 amino acids. Full variable domain (remainder filled in from reference TRBV15 and TRBJ1-5): DAMVIQNPRYQVTQFGKPVTLSCSQTLNHNVMYWYQQKSSQAPKLLFHYYDKDFNNEADTPDNFQSRRPNTSFCFLDIRSPGLGDTAMYLCATSRDLAPQPQHFGDGTRLSIL.

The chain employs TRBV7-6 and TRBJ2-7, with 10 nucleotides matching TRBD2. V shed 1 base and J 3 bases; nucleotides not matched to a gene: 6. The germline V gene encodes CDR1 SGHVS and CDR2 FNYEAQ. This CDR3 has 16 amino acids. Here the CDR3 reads CASSLGSSGSIYEQYF. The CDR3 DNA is TGTGCCAGCAGCTTAGGCTCTAGCGGGAGTATCTACGAGCAGTACTTC.

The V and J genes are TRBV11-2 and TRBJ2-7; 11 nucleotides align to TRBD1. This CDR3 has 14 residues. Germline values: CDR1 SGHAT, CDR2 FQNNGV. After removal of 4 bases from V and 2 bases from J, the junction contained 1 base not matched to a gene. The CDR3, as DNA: TGTGCCAGCAGCTGGGGACAGGGGGCCTACGAGCAGTACTTC. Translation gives CASSWGQGAYEQYF.

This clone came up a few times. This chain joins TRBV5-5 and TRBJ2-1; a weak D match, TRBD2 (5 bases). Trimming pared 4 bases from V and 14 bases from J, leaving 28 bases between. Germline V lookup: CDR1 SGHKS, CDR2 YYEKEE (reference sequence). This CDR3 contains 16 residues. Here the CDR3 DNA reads TGTGCCAGCAGCCAAGGGTCGCTAGCTAAAACCCCTGTGGAGTTCTTC. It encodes CASSQGSLAKTPVEFF.

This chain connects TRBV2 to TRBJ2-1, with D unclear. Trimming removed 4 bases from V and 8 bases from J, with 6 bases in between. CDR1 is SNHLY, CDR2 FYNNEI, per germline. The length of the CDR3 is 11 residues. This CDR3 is CASSAFDEQFF. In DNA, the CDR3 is TGTGCCAGCAGTGCCTTCGATGAGCAGTTCTTC.

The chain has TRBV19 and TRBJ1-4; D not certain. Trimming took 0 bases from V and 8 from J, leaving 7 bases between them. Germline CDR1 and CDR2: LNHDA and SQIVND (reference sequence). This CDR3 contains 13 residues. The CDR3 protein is CASSIDQEEKLFF. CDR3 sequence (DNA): TGTGCCAGTAGTATAGATCAGGAGGAAAAACTGTTTTTT.

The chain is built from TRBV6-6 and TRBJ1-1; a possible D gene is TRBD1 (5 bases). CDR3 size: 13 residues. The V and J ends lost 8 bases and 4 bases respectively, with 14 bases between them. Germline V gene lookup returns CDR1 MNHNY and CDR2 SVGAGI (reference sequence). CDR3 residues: CASGFGAGTEAFF. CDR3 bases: TGTGCCAGCGGGTTCGGGGCGGGCACTGAAGCTTTCTTT.

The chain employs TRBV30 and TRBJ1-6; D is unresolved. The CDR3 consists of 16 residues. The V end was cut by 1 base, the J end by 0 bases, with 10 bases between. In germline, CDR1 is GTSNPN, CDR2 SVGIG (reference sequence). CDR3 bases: TGTGCCTGGAGTGGGGATGGGAGCTCCTATAATTCACCCCTCCACTTT. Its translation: CAWSGDGSSYNSPLHF.

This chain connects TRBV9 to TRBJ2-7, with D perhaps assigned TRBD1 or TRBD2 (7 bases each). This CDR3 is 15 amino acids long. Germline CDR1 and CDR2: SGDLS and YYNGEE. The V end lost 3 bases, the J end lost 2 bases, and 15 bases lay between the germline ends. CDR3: CASSAGGDQTYEQYF. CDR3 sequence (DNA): TGTGCCAGCAGCGCAGGGGGGGACCAGACCTACGAGCAGTACTTC. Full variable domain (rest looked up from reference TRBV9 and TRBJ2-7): DSGVTQTPKHLITATGQRVTLRCSPRSGDLSVYWYQQSLDQGLQFLIQYYNGEERAKGNILERFSAQQFPDLHSELNLSSLELGDSALYFCASSAGGDQTYEQYFGPGTRLTVT.

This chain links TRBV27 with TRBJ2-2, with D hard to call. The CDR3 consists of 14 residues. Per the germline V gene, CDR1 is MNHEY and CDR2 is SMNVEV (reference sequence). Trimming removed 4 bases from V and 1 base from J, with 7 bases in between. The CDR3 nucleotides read TGTGCCAGCAGTTACGCAGGGAACACCGGGGAGCTGTTTTTT. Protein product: CASSYAGNTGELFF.

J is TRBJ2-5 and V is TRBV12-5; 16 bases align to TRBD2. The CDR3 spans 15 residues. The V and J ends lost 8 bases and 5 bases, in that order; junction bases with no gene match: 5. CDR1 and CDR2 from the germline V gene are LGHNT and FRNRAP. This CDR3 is CASSPGLAGGETQYF. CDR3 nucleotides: TGTGCTAGTAGCCCGGGACTAGCGGGAGGGGAGACCCAGTACTTC. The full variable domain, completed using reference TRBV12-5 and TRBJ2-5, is DARVTQTPRHKVTEMGQEVTMRCQPILGHNTVFWYRQTMMQGLELLAYFRNRAPLDDSGMPKDRFSAEMPDATLATLKIQPSEPRDSAVYFCASSPGLAGGETQYFGPGTRLLVL.

CDR3 sequence (DNA): TGTGCCAGCACAGGGGCGTCCTACGAGCAGTACTTC. Encoded protein: CASTGASYEQYF. The chain couples TRBV2 to TRBJ2-7; D might be TRBD1 (6 bases). This CDR3 comprises 12 residues. Trimming cost V 7 bases and J 1 base, with 8 bases left between them. CDR1 and CDR2 from the germline V gene are SNHLY and FYNNEI.

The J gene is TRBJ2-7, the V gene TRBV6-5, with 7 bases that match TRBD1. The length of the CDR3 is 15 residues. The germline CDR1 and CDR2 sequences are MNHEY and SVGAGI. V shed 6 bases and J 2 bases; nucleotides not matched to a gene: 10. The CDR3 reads CASRTTGPLTYEQYF. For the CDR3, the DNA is TGTGCCAGCAGAACGACAGGGCCGTTAACCTACGAGCAGTACTTC.

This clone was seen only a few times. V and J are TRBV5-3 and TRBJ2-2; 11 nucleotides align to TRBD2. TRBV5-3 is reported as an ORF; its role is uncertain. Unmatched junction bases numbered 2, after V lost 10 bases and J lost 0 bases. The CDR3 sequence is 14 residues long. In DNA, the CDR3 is TGTGCCGGACTAGCGGGTCCGAACACCGGGGAGCTGTTTTTT. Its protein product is CAGLAGPNTGELFF.

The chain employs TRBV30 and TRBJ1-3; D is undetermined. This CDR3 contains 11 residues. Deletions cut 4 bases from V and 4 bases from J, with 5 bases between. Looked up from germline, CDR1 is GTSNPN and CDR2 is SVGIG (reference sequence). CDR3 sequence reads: CAWMFGNTIYF. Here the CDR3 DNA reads TGTGCCTGGATGTTCGGAAACACCATATATTTT.

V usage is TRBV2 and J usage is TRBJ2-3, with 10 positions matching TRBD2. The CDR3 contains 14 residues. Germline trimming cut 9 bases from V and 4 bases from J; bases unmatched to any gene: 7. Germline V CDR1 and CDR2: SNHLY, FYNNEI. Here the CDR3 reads CARHSGGSADTQYF. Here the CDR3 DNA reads TGTGCCAGACATAGCGGGGGGAGTGCAGATACGCAGTATTTT. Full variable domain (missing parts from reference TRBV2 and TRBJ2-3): EPEVTQTPSHQVTQMGQEVILRCVPISNHLYFYWYRQILGQKVEFLVSFYNNEISEKSEIFDDQFSVERPDGSNFTLKIRSTKLEDSAMYFCARHSGGSADTQYFGPGTRLTVL.

CDR3 loop: CASSVDGAGGETQYF. The CDR3 nucleotides read TGTGCCAGCAGCGTAGACGGAGCGGGAGGTGAGACCCAGTACTTC. The chain recombines TRBV9 with TRBJ2-5; TRBD2 matches 9 bases. Unmatched junction bases numbered 5, after V lost 0 bases and J lost 5 bases. This CDR3 is built from 15 residues. Germline values: CDR1 SGDLS, CDR2 YYNGEE.

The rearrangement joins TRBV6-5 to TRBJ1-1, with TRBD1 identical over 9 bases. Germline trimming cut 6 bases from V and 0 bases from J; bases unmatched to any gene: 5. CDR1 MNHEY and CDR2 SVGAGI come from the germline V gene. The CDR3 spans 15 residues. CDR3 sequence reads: CASSPNRGLNTEAFF. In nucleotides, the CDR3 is TGTGCCAGCAGCCCTAACAGGGGGCTGAACACTGAAGCTTTCTTT.

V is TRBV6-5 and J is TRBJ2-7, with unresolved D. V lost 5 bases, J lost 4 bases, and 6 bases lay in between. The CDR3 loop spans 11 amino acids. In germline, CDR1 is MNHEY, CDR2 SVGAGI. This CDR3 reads CASSARYEQYF. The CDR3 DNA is TGTGCCAGCAGTGCCCGGTACGAGCAGTACTTC.

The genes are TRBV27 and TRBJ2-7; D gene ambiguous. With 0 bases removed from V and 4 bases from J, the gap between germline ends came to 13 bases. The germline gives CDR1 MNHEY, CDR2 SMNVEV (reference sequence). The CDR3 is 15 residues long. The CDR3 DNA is TGTGCCAGCAGTTTATCGGAGACTGGAGATTACGAGCAGTACTTC. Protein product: CASSLSETGDYEQYF.

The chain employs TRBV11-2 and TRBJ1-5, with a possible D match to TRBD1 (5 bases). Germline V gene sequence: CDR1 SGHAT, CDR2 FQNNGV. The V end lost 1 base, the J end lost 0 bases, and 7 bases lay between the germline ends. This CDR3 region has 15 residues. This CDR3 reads CASSLAGNSNQPQHF. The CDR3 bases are TGTGCCAGCAGCTTAGCAGGGAATAGCAATCAGCCCCAGCATTTT.

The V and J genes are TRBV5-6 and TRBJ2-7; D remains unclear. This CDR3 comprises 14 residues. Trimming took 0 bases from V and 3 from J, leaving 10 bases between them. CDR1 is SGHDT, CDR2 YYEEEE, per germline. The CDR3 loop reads CASSLALSVYEQYF. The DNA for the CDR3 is TGTGCCAGCAGCTTGGCCCTCAGCGTCTACGAGCAGTACTTC.

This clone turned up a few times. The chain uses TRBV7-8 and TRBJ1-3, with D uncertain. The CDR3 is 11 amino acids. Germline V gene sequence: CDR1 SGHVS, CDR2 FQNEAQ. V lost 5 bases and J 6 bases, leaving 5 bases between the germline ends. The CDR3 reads CASSLSNTIYF. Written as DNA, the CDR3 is TGTGCCAGCAGCCTTTCAAACACCATATATTTT.

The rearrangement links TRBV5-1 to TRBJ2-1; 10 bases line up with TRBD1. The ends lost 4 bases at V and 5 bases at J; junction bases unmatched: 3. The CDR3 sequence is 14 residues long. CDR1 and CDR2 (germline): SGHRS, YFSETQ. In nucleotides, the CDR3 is TGCGCCAGCAGCCTGGACAGGGGGGACAATGAGCAGTTCTTC. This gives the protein CASSLDRGDNEQFF.

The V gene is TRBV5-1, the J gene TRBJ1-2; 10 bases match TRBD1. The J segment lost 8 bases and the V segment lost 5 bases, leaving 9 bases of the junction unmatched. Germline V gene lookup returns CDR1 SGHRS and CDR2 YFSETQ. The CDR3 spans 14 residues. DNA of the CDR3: TGCGCCAGCAGGCGAACCGGGACAGGGGACGGCTACACCTTC. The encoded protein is CASRRTGTGDGYTF. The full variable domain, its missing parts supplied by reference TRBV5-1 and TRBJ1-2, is KAGVTQTPRYLIKTRGQQVTLSCSPISGHRSVSWYQQTPGQGLQFLFEYFSETQRNKGNFPGRFSGRQFSNSRSEMNVSTLELGDSALYLCASRRTGTGDGYTFGSGTRLTVV.

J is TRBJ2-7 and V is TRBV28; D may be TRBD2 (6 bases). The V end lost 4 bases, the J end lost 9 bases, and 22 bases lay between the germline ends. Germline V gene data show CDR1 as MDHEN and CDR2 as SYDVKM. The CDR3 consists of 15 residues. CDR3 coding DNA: TGTGCCAGCAGTTCCCTGGAGGGATATCCTCTTGGGCAGTACTTC. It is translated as CASSSLEGYPLGQYF.

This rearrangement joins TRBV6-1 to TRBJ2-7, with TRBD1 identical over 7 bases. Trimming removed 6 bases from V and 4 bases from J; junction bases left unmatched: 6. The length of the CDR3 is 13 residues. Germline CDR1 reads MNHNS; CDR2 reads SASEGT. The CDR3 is CASRPGTAYEQYF. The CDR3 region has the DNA TGTGCCAGCAGACCAGGGACAGCATACGAGCAGTACTTC.

Written as DNA, the CDR3 is TGTGCCAGCTCCCACAACGTCGACAGACCAACTAACACTGAAGCTTTCTTT. Translated: CASSHNVDRPTNTEAFF. The V and J genes are TRBV18 and TRBJ1-1; D is perhaps TRBD1 (5 bases). Germline assignment: CDR1 KGHSH and CDR2 LQKENI. The CDR3 is made up of 17 amino acids. The V end lost 6 bases, the J end lost 2 bases, and 22 bases lay between the germline ends.

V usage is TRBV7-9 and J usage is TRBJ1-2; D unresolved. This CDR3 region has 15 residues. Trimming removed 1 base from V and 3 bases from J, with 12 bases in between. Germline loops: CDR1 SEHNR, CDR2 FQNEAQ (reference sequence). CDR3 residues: CASSLELSPHYGYTF. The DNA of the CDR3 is TGTGCCAGCAGCTTAGAGCTCTCGCCCCACTATGGCTACACCTTC. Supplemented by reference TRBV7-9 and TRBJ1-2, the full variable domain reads DTGVSQNPRHKITKRGQNVTFRCDPISEHNRLYWYRQTLGQGPEFLTYFQNEAQLEKSRLLSDRFSAERPKGSFSTLEIQRTEQGDSAMYLCASSLELSPHYGYTFGSGTRLTVV.

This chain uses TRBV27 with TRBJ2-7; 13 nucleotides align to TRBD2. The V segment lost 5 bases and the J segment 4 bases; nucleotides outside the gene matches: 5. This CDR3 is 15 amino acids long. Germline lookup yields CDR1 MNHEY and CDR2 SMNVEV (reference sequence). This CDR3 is CASSKGLAGPYEQYF. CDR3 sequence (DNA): TGTGCCAGCAGTAAGGGACTAGCGGGACCTTACGAGCAGTACTTC.

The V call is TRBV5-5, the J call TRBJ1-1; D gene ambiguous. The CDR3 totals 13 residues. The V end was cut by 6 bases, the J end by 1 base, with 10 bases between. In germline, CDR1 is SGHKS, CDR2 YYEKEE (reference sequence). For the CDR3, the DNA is TGTGCCAGCATCCAGACGGGGAACACTGAAGCTTTCTTT. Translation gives CASIQTGNTEAFF.

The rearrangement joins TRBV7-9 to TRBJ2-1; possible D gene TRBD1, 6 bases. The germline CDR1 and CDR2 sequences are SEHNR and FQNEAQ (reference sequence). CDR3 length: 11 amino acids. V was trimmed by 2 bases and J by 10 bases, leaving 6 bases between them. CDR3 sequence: CASSLRGEQFF. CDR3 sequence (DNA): TGTGCCAGCAGCTTAAGGGGGGAGCAGTTCTTC.